What follows are 22 T cell receptor beta chains derived from one specimen sequenced in a study of T cell changes during pregnancy in multiple sclerosis. TCRdb keeps only in-frame clones here, not all; method: immunoSEQ multiplex PCR. The data hold roughly 110,000 clones, with about 90% observed a single time. Sequenced here: peripheral blood, sampled before pregnancy. These receptors all come from a female donor with multiple sclerosis, enrolled in a pregnancy study.

The genes are TRBV7-9 and TRBJ1-5, with TRBD1 as a possible D gene (5 bases). V lost 4 bases and J lost 0, with 16 bases in between. In germline, CDR1 is SEHNR, CDR2 FQNEAQ (reference sequence). There are 17 residues in the CDR3. CDR3 amino acids: CASSSERGDYSNQPQHF. DNA of the CDR3: TGTGCCAGCAGCTCCGAACGGGGGGACTATAGCAATCAGCCCCAGCATTTT.

As concerns this clone: The junction and the germline gene differ at one end; a read error may be behind it. In the same sample, other DNA sequences code for this CDR3. V and J are TRBV7-3 and TRBJ2-2; 13 bases match TRBD2. Germline values: CDR1 SGHTA, CDR2 FQGTGA. CDR3 length: 16 amino acids. This CDR3 is CASSITSGRGTGELFF. Here the CDR3 DNA reads TGTGCCAGCAGCATAACTAGCGGGAGGGGTACCGGGGAGCTGTTTTTT.

The V gene is TRBV9, the J gene TRBJ2-7; 13 positions match TRBD2. The length of the CDR3 is 15 residues. The junction had 7 bases not matched to a gene; V was cut back by 5 bases and J by 5 bases. From germline, CDR1 is SGDLS and CDR2 YYNGEE. Written as DNA, the CDR3 is TGTGCCAGCAGTCGGACTAGCGGGAGTATCAACGAGCAGTACTTC. Its protein is CASSRTSGSINEQYF.

The V and J genes are TRBV29-1 and TRBJ2-3; 13 bases are shared with TRBD2. Per the germline V gene, CDR1 is SQVTM and CDR2 is ANQGSEA. This CDR3 has 14 amino acids. V gave up 7 bases and J gave up 6 bases; unmatched junction bases: 7. CDR3 DNA sequence: TGCAGCGCAGAAAGACTAGCGGGAGGTGATACGCAGTATTTT. Its protein is CSAERLAGGDTQYF.

The rearrangement links TRBV7-9 to TRBJ2-3; TRBD2 agrees at 8 bases. The V gene end was trimmed by 5 bases and the J gene end by 6 bases; junction bases not matched to a gene: 13. This CDR3 contains 16 residues. Germline V gene data show CDR1 as SEHNR and CDR2 as FQNEAQ (reference sequence). The CDR3 spells CASSTLAGLLKDTQYF. The DNA of the CDR3 is TGTGCCAGCAGCACCTTAGCGGGGCTTTTAAAGGATACGCAGTATTTT.

The CDR3 region is CASSGSGSYEQYF. The CDR3 DNA follows: TGTGCCAGCAGCGGTAGCGGATCCTACGAGCAGTACTTC. This chain joins TRBV9 and TRBJ2-7, with D possibly TRBD2 on 6 matching bases. In germline, CDR1 is SGDLS, CDR2 YYNGEE. V was cut by 3 bases and J by 1 base, with 8 bases left in between. The CDR3 has 13 amino acids.

The CDR3 here is CASSPGTGGPDTQYF. The CDR3 DNA reads TGTGCCAGCAGCCCTGGGACAGGGGGCCCAGATACGCAGTATTTT. The rearrangement links TRBV2 to TRBJ2-3; TRBD1 agrees at 12 bases. Germline CDR1 and CDR2: SNHLY and FYNNEI. V shed 6 bases and J 4 bases; nucleotides not matched to a gene: 5. The CDR3 consists of 15 residues.

The gene calls are TRBV2 and TRBJ2-2; possible D gene TRBD2, 5 bases. V was clipped by 2 bases and J by 3 bases, with 10 bases between them. Germline V gives CDR1 SNHLY, CDR2 FYNNEI. This CDR3 is 15 amino acids long. The CDR3, as DNA: TGTGCCAGCAGTGAAAGAGGGTCGGACACCGGGGAGCTGTTTTTT. This translates into CASSERGSDTGELFF.

This sequence joins TRBV27 and TRBJ2-3, with unresolved D. The CDR3 length is 15 residues. V lost 3 bases, J lost 0 bases, and 10 bases lay in between. From germline, CDR1 is MNHEY and CDR2 SMNVEV (reference sequence). CDR3 coding DNA: TGTGCCAGCAGTTTCGCCTTGACTAGCACAGATACGCAGTATTTT. Translating it yields CASSFALTSTDTQYF.

This sequence joins TRBV18 and TRBJ2-7, with a weak D call TRBD2 (6 bases). Germline CDR1 KGHSH, CDR2 LQKENI. Trimming left V 2 bases short and J 2 bases short, with 13 bases between. The CDR3 is made up of 15 amino acids. CDR3 sequence reads: CASSPGPRLAYEQYF. The DNA for the CDR3 is TGTGCCAGCTCACCAGGGCCGCGACTAGCCTACGAGCAGTACTTC.

The V call is TRBV15, the J call TRBJ1-1; possible D gene TRBD1, 6 bases. The germline V and J ends were trimmed by 2 bases and 5 bases, with 12 bases remaining between them. This CDR3 contains 14 residues. Germline CDR1 and CDR2: LNHNV and YYDKDF (reference sequence). CDR3 in amino acids: CATSRPQGRTEAFF. The CDR3 DNA reads TGTGCCACCAGCAGACCACAGGGTAGGACTGAAGCTTTCTTT.

The rearrangement links TRBV9 to TRBJ1-6; D unclear. The germline CDR1 and CDR2 sequences are SGDLS and YYNGEE. The V end was cut by 4 bases, the J end by 5 bases, with 10 bases between. This CDR3 comprises 14 residues. The CDR3 DNA follows: TGTGCCAGCAGCACCACTGCGGATAATTCACCCCTCCACTTT. Encoded protein: CASSTTADNSPLHF.

The chain is built from TRBV30 and TRBJ1-5; D perhaps matches TRBD1 (6 bases). The CDR3 is 13 amino acids. The germline V gene has CDR1 GTSNPN and CDR2 SVGIG (reference sequence). Trimming pared 2 bases from V and 7 bases from J, leaving 12 bases between. The chain's CDR3 is CAWSITGKQPQHF. CDR3 in DNA: TGTGCCTGGAGTATTACAGGGAAACAGCCCCAGCATTTT. The variable domain in full, with the rest retrieved from reference TRBV30 and TRBJ1-5, is SQTIHQWPATLVQPVGSPLSLECTVEGTSNPNLYWYRQAAGRGLQLLFYSVGIGQISSEVPQNLSASRPQDRQFILSSKKLLLSDSGFYLCAWSITGKQPQHFGDGTRLSIL.

The rearrangement uses TRBV19 and TRBJ2-1; 11 nucleotides match TRBD2. The CDR3 consists of 15 residues. V dropped 6 bases and J dropped 2; count of bases not matched to a gene: 3. CDR1 is LNHDA, CDR2 SQIVND, per germline (reference sequence). CDR3 sequence reads: CASRPLAGAYNEQFF. The CDR3 bases are TGTGCCAGTAGACCACTAGCGGGAGCCTACAATGAGCAGTTCTTC.

CDR3 DNA sequence: TGCGCCAGCAGCTCCGCGGGAGCCGAAGGGGCCCAGTACTTC. This translates into CASSSAGAEGAQYF. This chain links TRBV5-1 with TRBJ2-5; 7 bases fit TRBD2. This CDR3 has 14 residues. The J segment lost 9 bases and the V segment lost 3 bases, leaving 11 bases of the junction unmatched. Germline loops: CDR1 SGHRS, CDR2 YFSETQ.

The J gene is TRBJ1-2, the V gene TRBV16; a possible D gene is TRBD1 (6 bases). Germline CDR1 and CDR2: KGHSY and FQNENV. V was trimmed by 0 bases and J by 1 base, leaving 15 bases between them. The CDR3 length is 17 residues. CDR3 in amino acids: CASSQSRSGVLNYGYTF. DNA of the CDR3: TGTGCCAGCAGCCAATCAAGGTCAGGGGTCCTTAACTATGGCTACACCTTC.

This clone showed up just once. The gene calls are TRBV9 and TRBJ1-6; D may be TRBD1 (5 bases). This CDR3 comprises 15 residues. The V end was cut by 1 base, the J end by 8 bases, with 13 bases between. The germline V gene encodes CDR1 SGDLS and CDR2 YYNGEE. The CDR3 here is CASSVKPGGDSPLHF. The CDR3 nucleotides are TGTGCCAGCAGCGTAAAACCAGGAGGGGATTCACCCCTCCACTTT.

The chain links TRBV7-2 to TRBJ1-1, with D unclear. Germline CDR1 reads SGHTA; CDR2 reads FQGNSA. The CDR3 spans 15 residues. The germline V and J ends were trimmed by 1 base and 0 bases, with 9 bases remaining between them. The CDR3 DNA reads TGTGCCAGCAGCTTAGGCGGCCCCATGAACACTGAAGCTTTCTTT. It codes for CASSLGGPMNTEAFF. Using reference TRBV7-2 and TRBJ1-1 for the parts outside the CDR3, the full variable domain is GAGVSQSPSNKVTEKGKDVELRCDPISGHTALYWYRQSLGQGLEFLIYFQGNSAPDKSGLPSDRFSAERTGGSVSTLTIQRTQQEDSAVYLCASSLGGPMNTEAFFGQGTRLTVV.

The chain has TRBV6-1 and TRBJ2-7; TRBD1 is a possible D gene (6 bases). From germline, CDR1 is MNHNS and CDR2 SASEGT. Trimming took off 10 bases at V and 7 bases at J, with 14 bases between the two ends. The CDR3 extends over 11 amino acids. The DNA for the CDR3 is TGTGCCACCGCAGGGGTAGGGGAGCAGTACTTC. It specifies CATAGVGEQYF.

The chain links TRBV5-1 to TRBJ1-1; D is possibly TRBD1 (6 bases). V dropped 4 bases and J dropped 1 base, with 11 bases sitting between them. CDR1 is SGHRS and CDR2 is YFSETQ in the germline V gene. This CDR3 comprises 14 residues. The CDR3 here is CASSRGQKNTEAFF. DNA for the CDR3: TGCGCCAGCAGCCGAGGACAGAAGAACACTGAAGCTTTCTTT.

The chain links TRBV19 to TRBJ2-2; 11 bases line up with TRBD2. CDR3 length: 16 amino acids. Germline CDR1 reads LNHDA; CDR2 reads SQIVND (reference sequence). V trimming: 4 bases; J trimming: 0 bases; junction bases outside the gene matches: 1. The chain's CDR3 is CASSKGLAANTGELFF. The CDR3 DNA follows: TGTGCCAGTAGTAAGGGACTAGCGGCGAACACCGGGGAGCTGTTTTTT.

The V call is TRBV5-6, the J call TRBJ1-4, with TRBD1 matching 9 bases. The germline gives CDR1 SGHDT, CDR2 YYEEEE. This CDR3 is built from 14 residues. With V trimmed by 2 bases and J by 7 bases, 3 bases remained unmatched. The CDR3 sequence is CASSFGTGLEKLFF. In nucleotides, the CDR3 is TGTGCCAGCAGCTTTGGGACAGGGCTTGAAAAACTGTTTTTT.